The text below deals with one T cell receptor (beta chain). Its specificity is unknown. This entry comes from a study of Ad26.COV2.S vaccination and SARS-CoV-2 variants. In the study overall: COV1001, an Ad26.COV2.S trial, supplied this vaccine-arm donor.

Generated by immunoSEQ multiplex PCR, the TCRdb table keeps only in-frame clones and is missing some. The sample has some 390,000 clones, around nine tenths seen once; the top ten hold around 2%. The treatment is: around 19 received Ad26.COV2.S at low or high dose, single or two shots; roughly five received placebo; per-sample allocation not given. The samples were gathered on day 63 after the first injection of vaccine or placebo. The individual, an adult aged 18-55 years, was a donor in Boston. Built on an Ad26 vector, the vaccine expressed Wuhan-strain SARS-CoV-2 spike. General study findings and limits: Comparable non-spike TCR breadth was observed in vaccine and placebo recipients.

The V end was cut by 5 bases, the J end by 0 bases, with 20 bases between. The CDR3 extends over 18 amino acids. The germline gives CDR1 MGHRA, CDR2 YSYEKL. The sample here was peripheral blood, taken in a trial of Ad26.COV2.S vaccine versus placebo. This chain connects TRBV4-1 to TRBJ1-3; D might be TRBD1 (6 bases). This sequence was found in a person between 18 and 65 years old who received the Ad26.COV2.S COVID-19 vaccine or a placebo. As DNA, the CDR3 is TGCGCCAGCAGCTCCCCAAGGGGGGCCCAGAGCTCTGGAAACACCATATATTTT. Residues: CASSSPRGAQSSGNTIYF.